The T cell receptor beta chain under discussion was sequenced for a study of cytomegalovirus exposure and HLA in healthy donors. Study-level points and caveats: Most TCRs appeared rarely, but some public TCRs recurred in many donors. Altogether, about 160 TCR beta chains were recorded as cytomegalovirus-associated. Confirmation in vitro established that three CMV-associated chains were specific for CMV antigens.

Clones were read by immunoSEQ multiplex PCR, and TCRdb kept only the in-frame ones, dropping some. This sample has about 110,000 clones, with around 95% found just once. The length of the CDR3 is 14 residues. From germline, CDR1 is SGDLS and CDR2 YYNGEE. Trimming pared 4 bases from V and 6 bases from J, leaving 13 bases between. It was the 120-subject validation cohort, separate from the roughly 700-subject first cohort, to which the donors belonged. Of note for this clone: The antigen remains undetermined.

The TCR sequence derives from a woman aged 18-30 years in good health and CMV-seronegative. The material sequenced was PBMCs. This rearrangement joins TRBV9 to TRBJ2-2; D is undetermined. The CDR3 spells CASSPHEVAGELFF. The CDR3 region has the DNA TGTGCCAGCAGCCCACACGAGGTGGCCGGGGAGCTGTTTTTT.